Listed here is a single T cell receptor beta chain. A read error may account for a junction end that differs from germline. The data were obtained in a study of OX40 agonist ivuxolimab in advanced cancers. Study-wide background: Dosing consisted of intravenous ivuxolimab at 0.01 to 10 mg/kg every 2 weeks.

TCRdb's copy holds only in-frame clones and misses some; the assay was immunoSEQ multiplex PCR. The repertoire holds roughly 65,000 clones, 70% to 85% seen once, with approximately 11% in the top ten. Sequenced material: CD4+ or CD8+ T cells sorted from blood, taken in a trial of the OX40 agonist ivuxolimab. This clonotype was obtained from an adult with an advanced solid tumor such as melanoma, head and neck, liver or kidney cancer.

The CDR3 loop reads CSAGGDGHF. CDR3 nucleotides: TGCAGTGCTGGAGGGGACGGGCACTTT. V and J are TRBV20-1 and TRBJ1-1; weak D call: TRBD1 (5 bases). CDR3 size: 9 residues. The germline gives CDR1 DFQATT, CDR2 SNEGSKA (reference sequence).